This T cell receptor (beta chain) was identified in a study of OX40 agonist ivuxolimab in advanced cancers. Overall study: Participants could have had prior anti-PD-1, anti-PD-L1 or anti-CTLA-4 therapy, and 40% had some.

This clone was detected only once. The antigen remains unidentified. Germline trimming cut 6 bases from V and 6 bases from J; bases unmatched to any gene: 7. Germline V gene lookup returns CDR1 LNHDA and CDR2 SQIVND (reference sequence). CDR3 length: 14 residues. Study outcomes and limitations: Clones of CD4+ and CD8+ blood T cells grew by week 6 at doses of 0.1 to 3.0 mg/kg.

Assay: immunoSEQ multiplex PCR; the TCRdb copy retains only in-frame clones and omits some. The sample holds around 70,000 clones, around 80% seen once. The sequencing here drew on CD4+ or CD8+ T cells sorted from blood, taken in a trial of the OX40 agonist ivuxolimab. The TCR originated in an adult with an advanced solid tumor such as melanoma, head and neck, liver or kidney cancer. This sequence joins TRBV19 and TRBJ2-2; 7 nucleotides line up with TRBD2. The CDR3 loop is CASSGRFWSGELFF. The CDR3 DNA sequence: TGTGCCAGTAGCGGGAGGTTTTGGTCCGGGGAGCTGTTTTTT.